The T cell receptor beta chain under discussion was sequenced for a study of Graves' ophthalmopathy and Graves' hyperthyroidism. Other autoimmune diseases, uncontrolled infections, pregnancy or lactation led to the exclusion of patients. The CDR3 consists of 15 residues. Germline V CDR1 and CDR2: LGHNA, YSLEER. The V end lost 4 bases, the J end lost 5 bases, and 17 bases lay between the germline ends. Study findings and constraints: A model of 13 signatures distinguished ophthalmopathy from stable hyperthyroidism at approximately 90% sensitivity and nearly 83% specificity. For predicting ophthalmopathy progression, the model had nearly 71% sensitivity and roughly 72% specificity. Most expanded thyroid clonotypes above 0.001 frequency also appeared in blood.

This clonotype has a handful of counts. The antigen is unknown. RNA transcripts provided the template for amplifying TCR beta CDR3 regions. RT-PCR was first run with HTBI primers, then multiplex PCR in a second round. TCRdb re-called the multiplex PCR reads through MiXCR, storing one row per CDR3 protein. The repertoire holds roughly 1.1 million distinct CDR3 sequences, 36% seen once, with 11% in the top ten. This TCR came from an adult man with Graves' hyperthyroidism. Sample: peripheral blood or thyroid tissue (not recorded which). V and J are TRBV4-3 and TRBJ2-5, with D perhaps matching TRBD1 (6 bases). The CDR3 spells CASSLGAGDRETQYF. Here the CDR3 DNA reads TGCGCCAGCAGCCTGGGGGCGGGCGACAGGGAGACCCAGTACTTC.